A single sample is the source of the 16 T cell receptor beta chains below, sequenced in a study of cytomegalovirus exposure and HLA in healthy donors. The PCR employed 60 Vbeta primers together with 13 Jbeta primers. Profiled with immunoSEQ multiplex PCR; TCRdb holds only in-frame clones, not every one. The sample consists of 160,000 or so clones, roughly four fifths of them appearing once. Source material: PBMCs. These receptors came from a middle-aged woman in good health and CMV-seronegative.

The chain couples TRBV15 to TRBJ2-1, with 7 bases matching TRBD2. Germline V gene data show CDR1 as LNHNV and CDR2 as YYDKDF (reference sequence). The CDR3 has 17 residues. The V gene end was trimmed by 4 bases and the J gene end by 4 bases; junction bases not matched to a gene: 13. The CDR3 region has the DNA TGTGCCACCAGCATTCTTACCGGGACTACTATTTACAATGAGCAGTTCTTC. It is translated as CATSILTGTTIYNEQFF.

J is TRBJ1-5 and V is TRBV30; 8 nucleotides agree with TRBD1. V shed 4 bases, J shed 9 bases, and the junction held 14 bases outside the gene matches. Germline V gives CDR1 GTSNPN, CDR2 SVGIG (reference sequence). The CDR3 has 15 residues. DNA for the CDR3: TGTGCCTGGACTAGACCGGGACAGGTCCTTCGGCCCCAGCATTTT. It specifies CAWTRPGQVLRPQHF.

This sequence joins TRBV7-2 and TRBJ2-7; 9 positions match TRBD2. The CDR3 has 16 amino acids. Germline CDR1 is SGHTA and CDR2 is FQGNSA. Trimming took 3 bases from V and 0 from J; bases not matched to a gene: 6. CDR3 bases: TGTGCCAGCAGCTTGGATGGGACTAGCCGCTCCTACGAGCAGTACTTC. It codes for CASSLDGTSRSYEQYF.

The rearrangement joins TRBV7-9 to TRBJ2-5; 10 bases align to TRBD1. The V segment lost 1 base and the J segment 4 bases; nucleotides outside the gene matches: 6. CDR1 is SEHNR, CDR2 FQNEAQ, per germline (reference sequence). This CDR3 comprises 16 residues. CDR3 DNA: TGTGCCAGCAGCTTAGGGGACAGGGGACTCTTAGAGACCCAGTACTTC. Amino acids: CASSLGDRGLLETQYF.

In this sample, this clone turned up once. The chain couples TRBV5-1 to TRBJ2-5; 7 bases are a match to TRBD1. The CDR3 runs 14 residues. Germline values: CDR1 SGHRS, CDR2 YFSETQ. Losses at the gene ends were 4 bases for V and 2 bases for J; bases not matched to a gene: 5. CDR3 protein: CASSDTGQQETQYF. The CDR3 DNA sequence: TGCGCCAGCAGCGATACGGGACAGCAAGAGACCCAGTACTTC.

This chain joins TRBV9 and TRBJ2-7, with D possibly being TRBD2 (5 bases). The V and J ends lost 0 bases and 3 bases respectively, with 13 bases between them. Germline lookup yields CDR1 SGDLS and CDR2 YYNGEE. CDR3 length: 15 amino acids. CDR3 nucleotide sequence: TGTGCCAGCAGCGTAGAAGGAGGAAACCACTACGAGCAGTACTTC. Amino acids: CASSVEGGNHYEQYF.

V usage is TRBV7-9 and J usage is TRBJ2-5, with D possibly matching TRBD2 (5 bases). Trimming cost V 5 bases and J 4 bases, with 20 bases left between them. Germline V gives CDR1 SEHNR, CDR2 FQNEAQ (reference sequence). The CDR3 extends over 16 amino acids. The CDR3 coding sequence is TGTGCCAGCAGCCCTCTCCGAGGACTCCGTATAGAGACCCAGTACTTC. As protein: CASSPLRGLRIETQYF.

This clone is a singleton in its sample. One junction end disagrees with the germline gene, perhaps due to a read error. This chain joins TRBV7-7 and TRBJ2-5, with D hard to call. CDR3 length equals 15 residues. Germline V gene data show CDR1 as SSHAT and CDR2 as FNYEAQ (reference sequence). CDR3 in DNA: TGTGCTAGCAGCTTAGAAATTGCCTCACGGGAGACCCAGTACTTC. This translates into CASSLEIASRETQYF.

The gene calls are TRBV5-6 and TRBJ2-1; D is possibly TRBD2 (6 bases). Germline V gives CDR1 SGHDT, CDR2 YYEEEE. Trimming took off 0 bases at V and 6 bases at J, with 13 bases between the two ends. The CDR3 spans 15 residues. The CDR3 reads CASSLGDAGRNEQFF. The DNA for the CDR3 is TGTGCCAGCAGCTTGGGGGATGCGGGGCGCAATGAGCAGTTCTTC.

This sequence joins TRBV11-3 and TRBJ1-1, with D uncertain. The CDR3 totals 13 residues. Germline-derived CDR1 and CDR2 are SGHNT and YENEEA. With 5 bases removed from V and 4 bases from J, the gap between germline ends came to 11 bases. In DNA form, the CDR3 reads TGTGCCAGCAGCCCTTCCACGGGCACTGAAGCTTTCTTT. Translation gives CASSPSTGTEAFF. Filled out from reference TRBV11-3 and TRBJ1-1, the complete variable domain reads EAGVVQSPRYKIIEKKQPVAFWCNPISGHNTLYWYLQNLGQGPELLIRYENEEAVDDSQLPKDRFSAERLKGVDSTLKIQPAELGDSAVYLCASSPSTGTEAFFGQGTRLTVV.

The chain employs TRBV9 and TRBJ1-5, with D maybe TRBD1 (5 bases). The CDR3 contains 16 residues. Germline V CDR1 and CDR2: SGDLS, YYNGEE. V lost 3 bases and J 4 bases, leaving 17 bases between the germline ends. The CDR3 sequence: CASSAGDPSGNQPQHF. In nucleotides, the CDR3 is TGTGCCAGCAGCGCGGGGGACCCATCAGGGAATCAGCCCCAGCATTTT. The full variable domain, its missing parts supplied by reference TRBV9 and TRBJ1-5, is DSGVTQTPKHLITATGQRVTLRCSPRSGDLSVYWYQQSLDQGLQFLIQYYNGEERAKGNILERFSAQQFPDLHSELNLSSLELGDSALYFCASSAGDPSGNQPQHFGDGTRLSIL.

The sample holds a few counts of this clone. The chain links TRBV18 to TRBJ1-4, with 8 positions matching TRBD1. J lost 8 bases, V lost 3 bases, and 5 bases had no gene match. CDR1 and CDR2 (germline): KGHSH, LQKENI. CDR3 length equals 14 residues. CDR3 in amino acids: CASSPAGGKEKLFF. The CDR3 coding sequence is TGTGCCAGCTCACCCGCAGGGGGCAAGGAAAAACTGTTTTTT. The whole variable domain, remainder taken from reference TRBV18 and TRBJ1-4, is NAGVMQNPRHLVRRRGQEARLRCSPMKGHSHVYWYRQLPEEGLKFMVYLQKENIIDESGMPKERFSAEFPKEGPSILRIQQVVRGDSAAYFCASSPAGGKEKLFFGSGTQLSVL.

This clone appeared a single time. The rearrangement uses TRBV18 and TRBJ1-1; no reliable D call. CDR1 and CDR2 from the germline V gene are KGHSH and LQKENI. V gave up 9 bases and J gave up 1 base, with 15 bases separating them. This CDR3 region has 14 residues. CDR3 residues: CASSIGGSNTEAFF. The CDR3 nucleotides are TGTGCCAGTTCGATTGGAGGATCGAACACTGAAGCTTTCTTT.

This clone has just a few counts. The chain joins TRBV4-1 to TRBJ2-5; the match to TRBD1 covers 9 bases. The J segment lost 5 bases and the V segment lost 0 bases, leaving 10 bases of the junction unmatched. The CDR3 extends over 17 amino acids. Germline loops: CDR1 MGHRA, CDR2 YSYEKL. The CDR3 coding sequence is TGCGCCAGCAGCCAAGACTCTCGCGGGACAGGGAGTGAGACCCAGTACTTC. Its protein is CASSQDSRGTGSETQYF.

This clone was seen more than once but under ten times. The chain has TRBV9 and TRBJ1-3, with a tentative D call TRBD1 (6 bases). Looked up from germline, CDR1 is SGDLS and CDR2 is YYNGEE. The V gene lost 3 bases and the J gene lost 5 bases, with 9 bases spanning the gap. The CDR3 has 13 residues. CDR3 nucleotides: TGTGCCAGCAGCGCCCAGGGGAGAAACACCATATATTTT. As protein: CASSAQGRNTIYF.

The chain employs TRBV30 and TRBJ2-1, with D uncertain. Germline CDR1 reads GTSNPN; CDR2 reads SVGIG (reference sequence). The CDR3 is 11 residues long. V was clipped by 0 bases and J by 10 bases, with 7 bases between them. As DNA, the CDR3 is TGTGCCTGGAGTGTGGAGTTCGAGCAGTTCTTC. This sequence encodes CAWSVEFEQFF.